A selection of T cell receptor beta chains follows, all from one sample in a study of identical twins. TCRdb redid the calling of the 5' RACE reads with MiXCR, one entry per CDR3 protein. The data show about 690,000 distinct CDR3 sequences, 21% seen once. These data also featured in a second study, about T cells expressing NK-cell markers.

The sample was PBMCs. The origin of the receptors is a young woman in good health. CDR3s include the opening cysteine and the closing phenylalanine or tryptophan. The D gene is left open where the match is weak. Clone size, where shown, is once, few, many, or a class for clones that have expanded.

j_gene: TRBJ1-2; v_gene: TRBV20-1; abundance: many; d_gene: NA; CDR3aa: CSARDETSRLFGYTF; CDR3nt: TGCAGTGCTAGAGATGAGACGAGTCGACTGTTTGGCTACACCTTC
j_gene: TRBJ1-1; v_gene: TRBV10-3; abundance: NA; d_gene: NA; CDR3aa: CAINEQGSEAFF; CDR3nt: TGTGCCATCAATGAACAGGGTTCTGAAGCTTTCTTT
j_gene: TRBJ1-2; v_gene: TRBV20-1; abundance: few; d_gene: TRBD1; CDR3aa: CSARVKGTGHYGYTF; CDR3nt: TGCAGTGCTAGAGTTAAGGGGACAGGGCACTATGGCTACACCTTC
j_gene: TRBJ2-7; v_gene: TRBV6-1; abundance: few; d_gene: TRBD1; CDR3aa: CASRWDRSSYEQYF; CDR3nt: TGTGCCAGCAGATGGGACAGGAGCTCCTACGAGCAGTACTTC
j_gene: TRBJ2-1; v_gene: TRBV5-1; abundance: few; d_gene: NA; CDR3aa: CASSLSRHPGDEQFF; CDR3nt: TGCGCCAGCAGCTTGTCGAGGCATCCTGGCGATGAGCAGTTCTTC
j_gene: TRBJ2-7; v_gene: TRBV29-1; abundance: NA; d_gene: NA; CDR3aa: CSVGGTDEQYF; CDR3nt: TGCAGCGTTGGAGGGACGGACGAGCAGTACTTC
j_gene: TRBJ2-1; v_gene: TRBV12-3/TRBV12-4; abundance: many; d_gene: NA; CDR3aa: CASSHGTLGEQFF; CDR3nt: TGTGCCAGCAGTCACGGGACTCTGGGGGAGCAGTTCTTC
j_gene: TRBJ2-7; v_gene: TRBV4-3; abundance: NA; d_gene: TRBD1; CDR3aa: CASSPGTDSSYEQYF; CDR3nt: TGCGCCAGCAGCCCCGGGACAGACAGCTCCTACGAGCAGTACTTC
j_gene: TRBJ1-1; v_gene: TRBV11-2; abundance: many; d_gene: TRBD1; CDR3aa: CASSLGQGLNTEAFF; CDR3nt: TGTGCCAGCAGCTTGGGACAGGGCTTGAACACTGAAGCTTTCTTT
j_gene: TRBJ2-3; v_gene: TRBV15; abundance: NA; d_gene: TRBD2; CDR3aa: CATSRPTTSGGGDTQYF; CDR3nt: TGTGCCACCAGCAGACCTACCACTAGCGGGGGGGGAGATACGCAGTATTTT
j_gene: TRBJ1-1; v_gene: TRBV13; abundance: few; d_gene: TRBD1; CDR3aa: CASSLGQKMNTEAFF; CDR3nt: TGTGCCAGCAGCCTGGGACAGAAGATGAACACTGAAGCTTTCTTT
j_gene: TRBJ2-1; v_gene: TRBV6-2/TRBV6-3; abundance: few; d_gene: TRBD2; CDR3aa: CASSGGTTYNEQFF; CDR3nt: TGTGCCAGCAGCGGGGGGACGACCTACAATGAGCAGTTCTTC
j_gene: TRBJ1-1; v_gene: TRBV7-2; abundance: NA; d_gene: NA; CDR3aa: CASSLSPGAFF; CDR3nt: TGTGCCAGCAGCTTATCTCCGGGAGCTTTCTTT
j_gene: TRBJ2-5; v_gene: TRBV7-2; abundance: NA; d_gene: TRBD2; CDR3aa: CASSGRLAGQTQYF; CDR3nt: TGTGCCAGCAGCGGAAGGCTAGCGGGGCAGACCCAGTACTTC
j_gene: TRBJ1-6; v_gene: TRBV15; abundance: NA; d_gene: NA; CDR3aa: CATSRAYGGVSSPLHF; CDR3nt: TGTGCCACCAGCAGAGCCTATGGGGGGGTGAGCTCACCCCTCCACTTT
j_gene: TRBJ2-4; v_gene: TRBV20-1; abundance: NA; d_gene: TRBD2; CDR3aa: CSARLAGGRAIQYF; CDR3nt: TGCAGTGCTAGGCTAGCGGGGGGCCGGGCCATTCAGTACTTC
j_gene: TRBJ2-5; v_gene: TRBV11-2; abundance: NA; d_gene: TRBD2; CDR3aa: CASSRVSGSLGIETQYF; CDR3nt: TGTGCCAGCAGCCGAGTCAGCGGGAGCTTGGGCATCGAGACCCAGTACTTC
j_gene: TRBJ2-1; v_gene: TRBV29-1; abundance: few; d_gene: NA; CDR3aa: CSVEDRGTTYNEQFF; CDR3nt: TGCAGCGTTGAAGATCGTGGTACTACTTACAATGAGCAGTTCTTC
j_gene: TRBJ1-1; v_gene: TRBV5-6; abundance: NA; d_gene: NA; CDR3aa: CASSPAERGGTEAFF; CDR3nt: TGTGCCAGCAGCCCCGCGGAGAGGGGGGGCACTGAAGCTTTCTTT
j_gene: TRBJ2-3; v_gene: TRBV20-1; abundance: NA; d_gene: TRBD2; CDR3aa: CSTSLAGGWGRGTDTQYF; CDR3nt: TGCAGTACTAGCCTAGCGGGGGGGTGGGGGCGTGGCACAGATACGCAGTATTTT
j_gene: TRBJ2-7; v_gene: TRBV12-3/TRBV12-4; abundance: NA; d_gene: NA; CDR3aa: CASSSLGNLISYEQYF; CDR3nt: TGTGCCAGCAGTTCGCTTGGGAATCTCATCTCCTACGAGCAGTACTTC
j_gene: TRBJ2-7; v_gene: TRBV12-3/TRBV12-4; abundance: NA; d_gene: NA; CDR3aa: CASSQTMRYSYEQYF; CDR3nt: TGTGCCAGCAGCCAGACAATGCGGTACTCCTACGAGCAGTACTTC
j_gene: TRBJ2-1; v_gene: TRBV5-1; abundance: NA; d_gene: TRBD2; CDR3aa: CASSLFSGGTDIQQFF; CDR3nt: TGCGCCAGCAGCTTATTTAGCGGGGGGACCGACATTCAGCAGTTCTTC
j_gene: TRBJ2-1; v_gene: TRBV9; abundance: NA; d_gene: NA; CDR3aa: CASSVELGVGEQFF; CDR3nt: TGTGCCAGCAGCGTAGAACTCGGTGTCGGTGAGCAGTTCTTC
j_gene: TRBJ1-1; v_gene: TRBV7-9; abundance: NA; d_gene: NA; CDR3aa: CASSSGSMNTEAFF; CDR3nt: TGTGCCAGCAGCTCCGGAAGTATGAACACTGAAGCTTTCTTT
j_gene: TRBJ1-5; v_gene: TRBV2; abundance: many; d_gene: TRBD1; CDR3aa: CASSPWDRGDQPQHF; CDR3nt: TGTGCCAGCAGTCCGTGGGACAGGGGGGATCAGCCCCAGCATTTT
j_gene: TRBJ2-7; v_gene: TRBV7-9; abundance: NA; d_gene: NA; CDR3aa: CASSLAVTASSREQYF; CDR3nt: TGTGCCAGCAGCTTAGCGGTCACGGCTAGTTCCCGCGAGCAGTACTTC
j_gene: TRBJ2-1; v_gene: TRBV7-2; abundance: NA; d_gene: TRBD1; CDR3aa: CASSRTGVLSYNEQFF; CDR3nt: TGTGCCAGCAGTCGTACAGGGGTTCTCTCCTACAATGAGCAGTTCTTC
j_gene: TRBJ2-5; v_gene: TRBV13; abundance: few; d_gene: TRBD1; CDR3aa: CASSFGQGARTQYF; CDR3nt: TGTGCCAGCAGCTTCGGACAGGGGGCGCGGACCCAGTACTTC
j_gene: TRBJ2-2; v_gene: TRBV5-1; abundance: NA; d_gene: NA; CDR3aa: CASSTQGRVTGELFF; CDR3nt: TGCGCCAGCAGTACACAGGGTCGCGTCACCGGGGAGCTGTTTTTT
j_gene: TRBJ2-7; v_gene: TRBV20-1; abundance: few; d_gene: TRBD2; CDR3aa: CSATYGTSPYEQYF; CDR3nt: TGCAGTGCTACATATGGGACTAGCCCGTACGAGCAGTACTTC
j_gene: TRBJ2-2; v_gene: TRBV24-1; abundance: NA; d_gene: TRBD1; CDR3aa: CATSDQRQGADGELFF; CDR3nt: TGTGCCACCAGTGACCAAAGACAGGGGGCCGACGGGGAGCTGTTTTTT
j_gene: TRBJ1-2; v_gene: TRBV25-1; abundance: NA; d_gene: NA; CDR3aa: CASSAGGYTF; CDR3nt: TGTGCCAGCAGTGCGGGGGGCTACACCTTC
j_gene: TRBJ2-1; v_gene: TRBV10-3; abundance: few; d_gene: NA; CDR3aa: CAMGYNEQFF; CDR3nt: TGTGCCATGGGATACAATGAGCAGTTCTTC
j_gene: TRBJ2-1; v_gene: TRBV15; abundance: few; d_gene: NA; CDR3aa: CATSRERARRYNEQFF; CDR3nt: TGTGCCACCAGCAGAGAGAGGGCGCGTCGATACAATGAGCAGTTCTTC
j_gene: TRBJ2-7; v_gene: TRBV6-2/TRBV6-3; abundance: many; d_gene: NA; CDR3aa: CASSYSREQYF; CDR3nt: TGTGCCAGCAGTTACTCGCGCGAGCAGTACTTC
j_gene: TRBJ2-3; v_gene: TRBV12-3/TRBV12-4; abundance: many; d_gene: TRBD1; CDR3aa: CASSLYRGDTQYF; CDR3nt: TGTGCCAGCAGTCTCTACAGGGGTGATACGCAGTATTTT
j_gene: TRBJ2-3; v_gene: TRBV12-3/TRBV12-4; abundance: few; d_gene: NA; CDR3aa: CASSFGGAQYF; CDR3nt: TGTGCCAGCAGTTTTGGTGGAGCGCAGTATTTT
j_gene: TRBJ2-7; v_gene: TRBV3-1; abundance: once; d_gene: NA; CDR3aa: CASSQEWAAVGHEQYF; CDR3nt: TGTGCCAGCAGCCAAGAATGGGCAGCGGTCGGCCACGAGCAGTACTTC
j_gene: TRBJ2-3; v_gene: TRBV5-6; abundance: NA; d_gene: TRBD2; CDR3aa: CASSLEASGVLTDTQYF; CDR3nt: TGTGCCAGCAGCTTGGAGGCTAGCGGGGTTCTCACAGATACGCAGTATTTT
j_gene: TRBJ2-2; v_gene: TRBV24-1; abundance: NA; d_gene: NA; CDR3aa: CATSESREAGELFF; CDR3nt: TGTGCCACCAGTGAGAGCAGGGAGGCCGGGGAGCTGTTTTTT
j_gene: TRBJ2-1; v_gene: TRBV3-1; abundance: few; d_gene: TRBD2; CDR3aa: CASTPGRGVYQVNEQFF; CDR3nt: TGTGCCAGCACCCCGGGGCGGGGGGTTTACCAGGTGAATGAGCAGTTCTTC
j_gene: TRBJ2-1; v_gene: TRBV4-2; abundance: few; d_gene: NA; CDR3aa: CASSQGPGTQSNEQFF; CDR3nt: TGTGCCAGCAGCCAGGGTCCCGGGACACAATCCAATGAGCAGTTCTTC
j_gene: TRBJ1-1; v_gene: TRBV20-1; abundance: many; d_gene: NA; CDR3aa: CSATVPSKNTEAFF; CDR3nt: TGCAGTGCCACCGTCCCCAGCAAGAACACTGAAGCTTTCTTT
j_gene: TRBJ1-5; v_gene: TRBV5-5; abundance: few; d_gene: NA; CDR3aa: CASSLPGNQPQHF; CDR3nt: TGTGCCAGCAGCTTGCCTGGGAATCAGCCCCAGCATTTT
j_gene: TRBJ2-1; v_gene: TRBV12-3/TRBV12-4; abundance: NA; d_gene: TRBD1; CDR3aa: CASSSGQFYDEQFF; CDR3nt: TGTGCCAGCAGTTCGGGACAGTTCTACGATGAGCAGTTCTTC
j_gene: TRBJ2-1; v_gene: TRBV11-3; abundance: NA; d_gene: NA; CDR3aa: CASSFFRDPNEQFF; CDR3nt: TGTGCCAGCAGCTTCTTTCGAGACCCCAATGAGCAGTTCTTC
j_gene: TRBJ2-1; v_gene: TRBV20-1; abundance: NA; d_gene: NA; CDR3aa: CSAMSASSYNEQFF; CDR3nt: TGCAGTGCTATGAGCGCGAGCTCCTACAATGAGCAGTTCTTC
j_gene: TRBJ2-7; v_gene: TRBV10-2; abundance: NA; d_gene: NA; CDR3aa: CASSESRTTTYEQYF; CDR3nt: TGCGCCAGCAGTGAGTCACGGACCACAACCTACGAGCAGTACTTC
j_gene: TRBJ1-5; v_gene: TRBV6-5; abundance: NA; d_gene: NA; CDR3aa: CASSYSGTSSNQPQHF; CDR3nt: TGTGCCAGCAGTTACTCAGGGACAAGTAGCAATCAGCCCCAGCATTTT
j_gene: TRBJ1-6; v_gene: TRBV10-1; abundance: NA; d_gene: NA; CDR3aa: CASSEPSSEEVYNSPLHF; CDR3nt: TGCGCCAGCAGTGAGCCTTCTTCCGAGGAGGTTTATAATTCACCCCTCCACTTT
j_gene: TRBJ2-1; v_gene: TRBV20-1; abundance: many; d_gene: NA; CDR3aa: CSARSLDRYNEQFF; CDR3nt: TGCAGTGCTAGATCCTTGGACAGATACAATGAGCAGTTCTTC
j_gene: TRBJ1-2; v_gene: TRBV20-1; abundance: few; d_gene: NA; CDR3aa: CSAGPRFAGGGYTF; CDR3nt: TGCAGTGCTGGACCGAGATTTGCGGGTGGTGGCTACACCTTC